Shown below are 27 T cell receptor beta chains from a single sample sequenced in a study of CD8+ T cells in alopecia areata. The sequencing template was cDNA reverse transcribed from extracted RNA. Clones were read by immunoSEQ multiplex PCR, and TCRdb kept only the in-frame ones, dropping some. In the table there are 150,000 to 200,000 clones, roughly 66% of which are singletons. Sample treatment: oral pan-JAK inhibitor, 5-10 mg twice daily. The sequences come from CD4+ T cells sorted from blood, collected at week 24, from a patient treated with tofacitinib. The receptors come from a human donor with alopecia areata.

The gene calls are TRBV7-3 and TRBJ2-3, with TRBD2 matching over 7 bases. Losses at the gene ends were 1 base for V and 6 bases for J; bases not matched to a gene: 7. The CDR3 sequence is 15 residues long. Germline CDR1 reads SGHTA; CDR2 reads FQGTGA. The chain's CDR3 is CASSLSGTTSDTQYF. CDR3 nucleotides: TGTGCCAGCAGCTTAAGCGGGACTACATCCGATACGCAGTATTTT.

The J gene is TRBJ2-7, the V gene TRBV4-2; D tentatively reads TRBD1 or TRBD2 (5 bases each). The length of the CDR3 is 15 residues. The germline CDR1 and CDR2 sequences are LGHNA and YNFKEQ. V was trimmed by 1 base and J by 3 bases, leaving 13 bases between them. CDR3 in DNA: TGTGCCAGCAGCCAAGCTGGGACCGCAAGCTACGAGCAGTACTTC. Translating gives CASSQAGTASYEQYF.

The rearrangement links TRBV30 to TRBJ2-7; 7 positions agree with TRBD1. The CDR3 length is 12 residues. Germline CDR1 reads GTSNPN; CDR2 reads SVGIG (reference sequence). Losses at the gene ends were 0 bases for V and 5 bases for J; bases not matched to a gene: 1. Written as DNA, the CDR3 is TGTGCCTGGAGTGTGAGGGGGCACGAGCAGTACTTC. This encodes CAWSVRGHEQYF.

This sequence joins TRBV2 and TRBJ1-2; D is uncertain. V was pared by 2 bases and J by 5 bases, with 15 bases between. The V gene's germline CDR1 is SNHLY and CDR2 FYNNEI. This CDR3 spans 15 amino acids. In nucleotides, the CDR3 is TGTGCCAGCAGTGAAAGGTCCGTATTGGGGTATGGCTACACCTTC. Translation: CASSERSVLGYGYTF.

This sequence joins TRBV25-1 and TRBJ1-1, with D possibly being TRBD1 (6 bases). Per germline, CDR1 MGHDK and CDR2 SYGVNS. Trimming pared 5 bases from V and 6 bases from J, leaving 16 bases between. The CDR3 has 14 amino acids. The CDR3 DNA sequence: TGTGCCAGCAGTTCGATGCAGCCAGGGGCTGAAGCTTTCTTT. It encodes CASSSMQPGAEAFF.

This chain's CDR3 is CASMSGTGYGYTF. The CDR3, as DNA: TGTGCCAGTATGAGCGGGACAGGCTATGGCTACACCTTC. J is TRBJ1-2 and V is TRBV19; 8 bases fit TRBD1. With V trimmed by 7 bases and J by 4 bases, 5 bases remained unmatched. This CDR3 has 13 residues. In germline, CDR1 is LNHDA, CDR2 SQIVND (reference sequence).

J is TRBJ2-7 and V is TRBV7-2; 8 nucleotides match TRBD2. Germline CDR1 reads SGHTA; CDR2 reads FQGNSA. This CDR3 spans 12 amino acids. Losses at the gene ends were 5 bases for V and 6 bases for J; bases not matched to a gene: 3. The CDR3 DNA is TGTGCCAGCAGCCCACGGGAGGGCGAGCAGTACTTC. Amino acid sequence: CASSPREGEQYF. The full variable domain, completed using reference TRBV7-2 and TRBJ2-7, is GAGVSQSPSNKVTEKGKDVELRCDPISGHTALYWYRQSLGQGLEFLIYFQGNSAPDKSGLPSDRFSAERTGGSVSTLTIQRTQQEDSAVYLCASSPREGEQYFGPGTRLTVT.

V gene TRBV6-5 combines with J gene TRBJ1-1; perhaps TRBD1 as D (5 bases). Trimming took 5 bases from V and 1 from J, leaving 11 bases between them. Germline V gene lookup returns CDR1 MNHEY and CDR2 SVGAGI. This CDR3 contains 14 residues. CDR3 protein: CASSLQGPNTEAFF. The CDR3 region has the DNA TGTGCCAGCAGTCTTCAGGGACCGAACACTGAAGCTTTCTTT.

This chain uses TRBV6-1 with TRBJ1-2, with a weak D call TRBD1 (6 bases). The germline V gene encodes CDR1 MNHNS and CDR2 SASEGT. With 5 bases removed from V and 4 bases from J, the gap between germline ends came to 11 bases. The CDR3 extends over 13 amino acids. CDR3 in amino acids: CASSSTGTYGYTF. CDR3 nucleotides: TGTGCCAGCAGTAGTACAGGGACCTATGGCTACACCTTC.

The sample holds a few counts of this clone. The rearrangement joins TRBV29-1 to TRBJ1-1, with unresolved D. CDR3 size: 13 residues. Germline CDR1 and CDR2: SQVTM and ANQGSEA. V lost 8 bases and J lost 1, with 14 bases in between. The CDR3, as DNA: TGCAGCACCTCAGGTAGAGCGAACACTGAAGCTTTCTTT. Its translation: CSTSGRANTEAFF.

The chain uses TRBV30 and TRBJ2-7; D is perhaps TRBD1 (6 bases). The V end lost 1 base, the J end lost 5 bases, and 9 bases lay between the germline ends. The CDR3 spans 12 residues. CDR1 GTSNPN and CDR2 SVGIG come from the germline V gene (reference sequence). CDR3 DNA sequence: TGTGCCTGGAGTGCGACAGGAGACGAGCAGTACTTC. Amino acid sequence: CAWSATGDEQYF.

This clone has at least ten counts. This rearrangement joins TRBV10-1 to TRBJ2-1; 7 bases map to TRBD2. Germline CDR1 is WNHNN and CDR2 is SYGVQD (reference sequence). V trimming: 0 bases; J trimming: 0 bases; junction bases outside the gene matches: 5. CDR3 length: 17 amino acids. CDR3 protein: CASSESSGSSSYNEQFF. CDR3 DNA: TGCGCCAGCAGTGAGTCTAGCGGGTCCAGCTCCTACAATGAGCAGTTCTTC.

This chain connects TRBV27 to TRBJ2-7; D possibly uses TRBD1 or TRBD2 (6 bases each). The germline CDR1 and CDR2 sequences are MNHEY and SMNVEV (reference sequence). Deletions cut 1 base from V and 6 bases from J, with 10 bases between. This CDR3 region has 13 residues. This chain's CDR3 is CASSLWGAREQYF. The CDR3 region has the DNA TGTGCCAGCAGTTTATGGGGGGCGCGCGAGCAGTACTTC.

This chain joins TRBV9 and TRBJ2-1; 9 bases match TRBD2. The germline V gene encodes CDR1 SGDLS and CDR2 YYNGEE. This CDR3 region has 16 residues. V shed 0 bases and J 4 bases; nucleotides not matched to a gene: 5. The CDR3 nucleotides read TGTGCCAGCAGCGTAGGGTCAGGACTAGCGTACAATGAGCAGTTCTTC. It specifies CASSVGSGLAYNEQFF.

J is TRBJ1-4 and V is TRBV30; 7 bases map to TRBD1. The CDR3 spans 15 residues. The germline gives CDR1 GTSNPN, CDR2 SVGIG (reference sequence). With 0 bases clipped from V and 7 bases from J, the junction kept 8 bases outside the gene matches. The CDR3 coding sequence is TGTGCCTGGAGTGTAGGGGACAGTCGTAGTGAAAAACTGTTTTTT. Amino acids: CAWSVGDSRSEKLFF. The whole variable domain, remainder taken from reference TRBV30 and TRBJ1-4, is SQTIHQWPATLVQPVGSPLSLECTVEGTSNPNLYWYRQAAGRGLQLLFYSVGIGQISSEVPQNLSASRPQDRQFILSSKKLLLSDSGFYLCAWSVGDSRSEKLFFGSGTQLSVL.

This clone was counted between two and nine times. This rearrangement joins TRBV7-2 to TRBJ2-7, with unresolved D. There are 11 residues in the CDR3. V was pared by 4 bases and J by 4 bases, with 5 bases between. Per the germline V gene, CDR1 is SGHTA and CDR2 is FQGNSA. The DNA for the CDR3 is TGTGCCAGCAGCTCGTTATACGAGCAGTACTTC. Its translation is CASSSLYEQYF.

A few counts support this clone. The chain couples TRBV30 to TRBJ1-1; D not certain. Per the germline V gene, CDR1 is GTSNPN and CDR2 is SVGIG (reference sequence). The CDR3 spans 12 residues. V lost 4 bases to trimming and J lost 0 bases, with 6 bases between them. CDR3 region: CAWMWLNTEAFF. CDR3 sequence (DNA): TGTGCCTGGATGTGGCTGAACACTGAAGCTTTCTTT.

This clone was observed at least ten times. The chain employs TRBV19 and TRBJ1-1, with a possible D match to TRBD1 (5 bases). The CDR3 loop spans 17 amino acids. Per germline, CDR1 LNHDA and CDR2 SQIVND (reference sequence). Trimming left V 5 bases short and J 5 bases short, with 24 bases between. The CDR3 DNA reads as TGTGCCAGTAGTGGCCCCCGGGACGCCGGGGGATCAACTGAAGCTTTCTTT. This translates into CASSGPRDAGGSTEAFF.

This chain joins TRBV2 and TRBJ2-3; 8 bases match TRBD2. V gave up 8 bases and J gave up 5 bases; unmatched junction bases: 12. The length of the CDR3 is 15 residues. The germline V gene has CDR1 SNHLY and CDR2 FYNNEI. The CDR3 reads CASSSGTSFGDTQYF. The CDR3 nucleotides read TGTGCCAGCTCTTCCGGGACTAGTTTTGGAGATACGCAGTATTTT. Together with reference TRBV2 and TRBJ2-3, the CDR3 gives the full variable domain: EPEVTQTPSHQVTQMGQEVILRCVPISNHLYFYWYRQILGQKVEFLVSFYNNEISEKSEIFDDQFSVERPDGSNFTLKIRSTKLEDSAMYFCASSSGTSFGDTQYFGPGTRLTVL.

This chain links TRBV30 with TRBJ1-5; D is undetermined. The CDR3 length is 13 residues. From germline, CDR1 is GTSNPN and CDR2 SVGIG (reference sequence). V was trimmed by 0 bases and J by 3 bases, leaving 6 bases between them. The chain's CDR3 is CAWSVADNQPQHF. For the CDR3, the DNA is TGTGCCTGGAGTGTGGCAGACAATCAGCCCCAGCATTTT.

V gene TRBV29-1 combines with J gene TRBJ1-1, with no clear D. V shed 4 bases and J shed 5 bases, with 11 bases lying between them. CDR1 SQVTM and CDR2 ANQGSEA come from the germline V gene. This CDR3 spans 12 amino acids. The CDR3 spells CSVVIGSTEAFF. In DNA form, the CDR3 reads TGCAGCGTTGTGATAGGGTCTACTGAAGCTTTCTTT.

This clone appeared a few times. J is TRBJ1-1 and V is TRBV29-1; D may be TRBD1 (5 bases). There are 15 residues in the CDR3. Looked up from germline, CDR1 is SQVTM and CDR2 is ANQGSEA. V was pared by 4 bases and J by 0 bases, with 15 bases between. The CDR3, as DNA: TGCAGCGTTGCCCGTGGGGGGGGTATGAACACTGAAGCTTTCTTT. It yields the protein CSVARGGGMNTEAFF.

This clone was counted between two and nine times. The chain has TRBV7-2 and TRBJ2-7, with a possible D match to TRBD1 (5 bases). The CDR3 contains 11 residues. Trimming left V 5 bases short and J 4 bases short, with 6 bases between. The germline CDR1 and CDR2 sequences are SGHTA and FQGNSA. DNA for the CDR3: TGTGCCAGCAGCGGGGCGTACGAGCAGTACTTC. Its protein product is CASSGAYEQYF.

A few counts support this clone. The chain recombines TRBV29-1 with TRBJ2-3; 13 nucleotides line up with TRBD2. Looked up from germline, CDR1 is SQVTM and CDR2 is ANQGSEA. CDR3 length: 15 residues. V gave up 5 bases and J gave up 2 bases; unmatched junction bases: 4. CDR3 nucleotides: TGCAGCGTTAAACTAGCGGGGGGGCCCACAGATACGCAGTATTTT. Residues: CSVKLAGGPTDTQYF.

This chain uses TRBV29-1 with TRBJ2-7; D is unresolved. CDR1 and CDR2 (germline): SQVTM, ANQGSEA. V was cut by 3 bases and J by 5 bases, with 14 bases left in between. The CDR3 consists of 13 residues. The CDR3 nucleotides are TGCAGCGTTGATACGACGACTTCCAACGAGCAGTACTTC. Translating gives CSVDTTTSNEQYF.

The chain couples TRBV29-1 to TRBJ1-4, with D hard to call. The germline V gene encodes CDR1 SQVTM and CDR2 ANQGSEA. This CDR3 is built from 12 residues. Trimming shortened V by 1 base and J by 13 bases, and 13 bases separated the two germline ends. The CDR3 region has the DNA TGCAGCGTTGAAGTGGTGGGGAAGGGACTGTTTTTT. Protein sequence: CSVEVVGKGLFF.

This clone was observed a handful of times. V gene TRBV29-1 combines with J gene TRBJ1-2; no clear D gene. CDR1 is SQVTM, CDR2 ANQGSEA, per germline. Trimming shortened V by 4 bases and J by 2 bases, and 14 bases separated the two germline ends. The CDR3 runs to 14 residues. This chain's CDR3 is CSVVRTGTNYGYTF. CDR3 coding DNA: TGCAGCGTTGTAAGGACTGGAACAAACTATGGCTACACCTTC.